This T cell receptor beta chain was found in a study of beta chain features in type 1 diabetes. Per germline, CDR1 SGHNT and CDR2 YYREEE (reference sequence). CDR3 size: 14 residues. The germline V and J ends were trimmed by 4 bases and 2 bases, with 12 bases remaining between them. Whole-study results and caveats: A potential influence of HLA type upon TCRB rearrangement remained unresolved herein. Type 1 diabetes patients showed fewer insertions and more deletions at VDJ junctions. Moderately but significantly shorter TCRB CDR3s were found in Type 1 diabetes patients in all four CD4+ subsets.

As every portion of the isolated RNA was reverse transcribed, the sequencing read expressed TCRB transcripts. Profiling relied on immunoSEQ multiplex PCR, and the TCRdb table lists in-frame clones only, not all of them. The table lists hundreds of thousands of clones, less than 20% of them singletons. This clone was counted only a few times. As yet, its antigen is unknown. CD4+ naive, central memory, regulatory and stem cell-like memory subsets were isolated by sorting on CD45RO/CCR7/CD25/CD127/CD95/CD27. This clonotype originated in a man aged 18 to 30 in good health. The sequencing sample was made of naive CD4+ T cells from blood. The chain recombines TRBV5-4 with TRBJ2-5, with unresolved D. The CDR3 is CASSNRRGQETQYF. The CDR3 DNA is TGTGCCAGCAGCAACAGACGTGGGCAAGAGACCCAGTACTTC.